This T cell receptor (beta chain) was captured by sequencing in a study of T cells in Graves' hyperthyroidism and ophthalmopathy. Study outcomes and limitations: Blood also carried most thyroid clonotypes expanded above 0.001.

Trimming shortened V by 5 bases and J by 7 bases, and 17 bases separated the two germline ends. CDR3 length equals 13 residues. Germline V gene sequence: CDR1 DFQATT, CDR2 SNEGSKA (reference sequence). Amplification targeted TCR beta CDR3 regions from RNA transcripts. An initial round of RT-PCR targeting the TCR CDR3 relied on the HTBI primer set. TCRdb analysed the multiplex PCR reads with MiXCR anew, one entry per CDR3 protein. The sample records fewer than 350,000 distinct CDR3 sequences, approximately 19% being singletons. With regard to this clonotype: Its specificity is unknown.

Material for sequencing was blood. The TCR comes from a man aged 50 or older with Graves' ophthalmopathy. The genes are TRBV20-1 and TRBJ1-2, with D tentatively TRBD1 (6 bases). The CDR3 sequence: CSASTGRGSGYTF. CDR3 sequence (DNA): TGCAGTGCTTCAACAGGGAGGGGAAGTGGCTACACCTTC.